The 32 T cell receptor beta chains below were found in one sample sequenced in a study of Graves' ophthalmopathy and Graves' hyperthyroidism. Amplification of TCR beta CDR3 regions used RNA transcripts. In the first round, RT-PCR was carried out with HTBI primers, and a multiplex PCR formed the second round. In TCRdb, the multiplex PCR reads were re-called with MiXCR into one record per CDR3 protein. Altogether approximately 480,000 distinct CDR3 sequences are present, around 14% being singletons, with the ten largest covering 8% to 10%. What was sequenced was blood. The receptor set was obtained from a woman in her thirties with Graves' ophthalmopathy.

This clonotype was observed at least ten times. The V and J genes are TRBV7-3 and TRBJ1-1; D might be TRBD1 (5 bases). The CDR3 is 15 residues long. V was trimmed by 2 bases and J by 0 bases, leaving 10 bases between them. Germline assignment: CDR1 SGHTA and CDR2 FQGTGA. CDR3 loop: CASSLQGGLNTEAFF. The CDR3 DNA reads as TGTGCCAGCAGCTTACAGGGTGGTTTGAACACTGAAGCTTTCTTT.

This clonotype was counted at least ten times. This chain joins TRBV20-1 and TRBJ2-5; D gene unclear. Germline V gene sequence: CDR1 DFQATT, CDR2 SNEGSKA (reference sequence). The CDR3 covers 13 residues. The V gene lost 1 base and the J gene lost 3 bases, with 9 bases spanning the gap. CDR3 DNA sequence: TGCAGTGCTAGAGTGAGCCAGAAAGAGACCCAGTACTTC. The encoded protein is CSARVSQKETQYF.

This clonotype was counted at least ten times. V and J are TRBV12-3 or TRBV12-4 and TRBJ1-6; 7 bases line up with TRBD1. Trimming took 5 bases from V and 0 from J; bases not matched to a gene: 7. The CDR3 has 17 residues. The CDR3 protein is CASSKTQGSSYNSPLHF. The CDR3 DNA sequence: TGTGCCAGCAGTAAAACACAGGGGAGCTCCTATAATTCACCCCTCCACTTT.

Ten or more counts support this clonotype. The rearrangement uses TRBV6-1 and TRBJ1-2; 7 bases match TRBD1. J lost 4 bases, V lost 5 bases, and 4 bases had no gene match. Germline V CDR1 and CDR2: MNHNS, SASEGT. The CDR3 has 13 amino acids. CDR3 loop: CASSRDRLYGYTF. DNA of the CDR3: TGTGCCAGCAGTCGGGACAGACTCTATGGCTACACCTTC.

This clonotype was seen repeatedly, ten times or more. This chain links TRBV20-1 with TRBJ1-5; 11 bases are shared with TRBD1. Trimming removed 3 bases from V and 7 bases from J; junction bases left unmatched: 8. There are 15 residues in the CDR3. The germline V gene encodes CDR1 DFQATT and CDR2 SNEGSKA (reference sequence). The CDR3 reads CSASGGTGGRQPQHF. The CDR3 nucleotides read TGCAGTGCTAGCGGGGGGACAGGGGGAAGACAGCCCCAGCATTTT.

In nucleotides, the CDR3 is TGTGCCAGTAGTTTGGACACGGCCTACGAACAGTACGTC. Translating gives CASSLDTAYEQYV. V usage is TRBV19 and J usage is TRBJ2-7; possible D gene TRBD1, 5 bases. The CDR3 is 13 residues long. Germline loops: CDR1 LNHDA, CDR2 SQIVND (reference sequence).

In this sample, this clonotype turned up many times. This rearrangement joins TRBV12-3 or TRBV12-4 to TRBJ2-7; D is unresolved. The CDR3 loop spans 14 amino acids. V was clipped by 5 bases and J by 0 bases, with 11 bases between them. CDR3 DNA: TGTGCCAGCAGTATAGTTAGAGGCTCCTACGAGCAGTACTTC. Its protein product is CASSIVRGSYEQYF.

In its sample, this clonotype was seen a few times. This chain connects TRBV12-3 or TRBV12-4 to TRBJ2-6; no clear D gene. Between the trimmed V and J ends, which lost 1 base and 2 bases, there was a span of 6 bases. This CDR3 contains 15 residues. DNA for the CDR3: TGTGCCAGCAGTTTAGTAGACACTGGGGCCAACGTCCTGACTTTC. Protein: CASSLVDTGANVLTF.

This clonotype was detected ten times or more. The chain has TRBV6-2 or TRBV6-3 and TRBJ1-1; D not resolved. The CDR3 totals 13 residues. V lost 6 bases and J 3 bases, leaving 11 bases between the germline ends. Germline V gives CDR1 MNHEY, CDR2 SVGEGT. This CDR3 reads CASSQQWDTEAFF. The CDR3 nucleotides are TGTGCCAGCAGCCAACAGTGGGACACTGAAGCTTTCTTT.

This clonotype was detected ten times or more. The chain couples TRBV7-3 to TRBJ2-2; 9 nucleotides match TRBD1. The germline V gene has CDR1 SGHTA and CDR2 FQGTGA. The CDR3 is made up of 14 amino acids. The J segment lost 6 bases and the V segment lost 3 bases, leaving 2 bases of the junction unmatched. The CDR3 here is CASSLRQGAGELFF. DNA of the CDR3: TGTGCCAGCAGCTTGAGACAGGGGGCCGGGGAGCTGTTTTTT. The full variable domain, rest sourced from reference TRBV7-3 and TRBJ2-2, is GAGVSQTPSNKVTEKGKYVELRCDPISGHTALYWYRQSLGQGPEFLIYFQGTGAADDSGLPNDRFFAVRPEGSVSTLKIQRTERGDSAVYLCASSLRQGAGELFFGEGSRLTVL.

This chain uses TRBV19 with TRBJ2-2; 7 nucleotides line up with TRBD1. The trim removed 4 bases at V and 7 bases at J, leaving 3 bases unmatched. The germline V gene has CDR1 LNHDA and CDR2 SQIVND (reference sequence). The CDR3 runs to 13 residues. The CDR3, as DNA: TGTGCCAGTAGTAACTACAGGGGCGGGGAGCTGTTTTTT. Translation: CASSNYRGGELFF.

To note about this clonotype: This may come from a read error, since a much larger clone is one base off. This is likely a read error, given that the CDR3 carries no conserved phenylalanine or tryptophan at its end. The V gene is TRBV7-2, the J gene TRBJ1-1; TRBD1 might be the D (6 bases). The CDR3 runs to 13 residues. The V gene's germline CDR1 is SGHTA and CDR2 FQGNSA. V was clipped by 5 bases and J by 11 bases, with 18 bases between them. The CDR3 here is CASSPVQGSSAFL. Here the CDR3 DNA reads TGTGCCAGCAGCCCAGTCCAGGGGTCCTCGGCTTTCTTG.

In the case of this clonotype: This may arise from a read error, as a much more abundant clone is one base away. V and J are TRBV6-1 and TRBJ1-2; D ambiguous. V was cut by 5 bases and J by 8 bases, with 18 bases left in between. CDR1 is MNHNS, CDR2 SASEGT, per germline. This CDR3 has 14 amino acids. CDR3 coding DNA: TGTGCCAGCAGTACCCCGGGTCCCCCTGGAGGCTACACCTTC. Protein: CASSTPGPPGGYTF.

As to this clonotype: A read error may be the cause here, since a much bigger clone is one base away. The V and J genes are TRBV29-1 and TRBJ2-7, with TRBD2 matching over 13 bases. The CDR3 consists of 13 residues. V trimming: 7 bases; J trimming: 5 bases; junction bases outside the gene matches: 5. Looked up from germline, CDR1 is SQVTM and CDR2 is ANQGSEA. Here the CDR3 reads CSGWTSGSNEQYV. CDR3 in DNA: TGCAGCGGGTGGACTAGCGGGAGCAACGAGCAGTACGTC.

This clonotype was picked up many times. V is TRBV12-3 or TRBV12-4 and J is TRBJ1-1; D gene unclear. This CDR3 spans 15 amino acids. Trimming cost V 4 bases and J 0 bases, with 12 bases left between them. The CDR3 DNA sequence: TGTGCCAGCAGTTCGTGGATGATCATGAACACTGAAGCTTTCTTT. It specifies CASSSWMIMNTEAFF.

This clonotype was counted at least ten times. The chain has TRBV29-1 and TRBJ1-2, with TRBD1 matching over 7 bases. This CDR3 spans 13 amino acids. Unmatched junction bases numbered 10, after V lost 1 base and J lost 11 bases. The germline V gene encodes CDR1 SQVTM and CDR2 ANQGSEA. The CDR3 loop reads CSVEGQGIPSYTF. In DNA form, the CDR3 reads TGCAGCGTTGAAGGACAGGGTATTCCCTCTTACACCTTC.

The sample holds many counts of this clonotype. The V call is TRBV20-1, the J call TRBJ1-1; TRBD1 agrees at 8 bases. The germline gives CDR1 DFQATT, CDR2 SNEGSKA (reference sequence). This CDR3 comprises 14 residues. After removal of 6 bases from V and 4 bases from J, the junction contained 10 bases not matched to a gene. The CDR3 sequence: CSAKTGAGVTEAFF. The CDR3 DNA is TGCAGTGCCAAGACAGGGGCCGGGGTCACTGAAGCTTTCTTT.

This clonotype was detected ten times or more. This chain uses TRBV6-5 with TRBJ1-3; D gene ambiguous. Trimming removed 0 bases from V and 4 bases from J, with 7 bases in between. The CDR3 is 14 residues long. Germline CDR1 MNHEY, CDR2 SVGAGI. The CDR3 here is CASSYSERGNTIYF. DNA for the CDR3: TGTGCCAGCAGTTACTCTGAGCGGGGAAACACCATATATTTT.

As for this clonotype: This could be a read error, since a much larger clone is one nucleotide away. The chain recombines TRBV6-2 or TRBV6-3 with TRBJ2-4, with D hard to call. This CDR3 region has 15 residues. Germline-derived CDR1 and CDR2 are MNHEY and SVGEGT. The CDR3 coding sequence is TGTGCCAGCAGTTACTCCGGGCCAGCCAAAAACGTTCAGTACTTC. Its translation: CASSYSGPAKNVQYF.

This clonotype came up a few times. The CDR3 region has the DNA TGCGCCAGCAGCCAAGAGGAGGACAGACCACCCCTCCACTTT. Translated: CASSQEEDRPPLHF. The chain uses TRBV4-1 and TRBJ1-6; D may be TRBD1 (6 bases). Germline assignment: CDR1 MGHRA and CDR2 YSYEKL. The CDR3 covers 14 residues. The germline V and J ends were trimmed by 0 bases and 11 bases, with 11 bases remaining between them.

This clonotype was recorded many times. The chain is built from TRBV29-1 and TRBJ2-7, with 11 bases fitting TRBD1. V trimming: 5 bases; J trimming: 2 bases; junction bases outside the gene matches: 2. From germline, CDR1 is SQVTM and CDR2 ANQGSEA. The CDR3 covers 13 residues. In nucleotides, the CDR3 is TGCAGCGTTTCGGGACAGGGGGCCTACGAGCAGTACTTC. It yields the protein CSVSGQGAYEQYF.

In this sample, this clonotype turned up many times. The chain carries TRBV19 and TRBJ1-1, with 10 bases lining up with TRBD1. Trimming took 3 bases from V and 4 from J; bases not matched to a gene: 5. CDR1 and CDR2 (germline): LNHDA, SQIVND (reference sequence). This CDR3 has 15 amino acids. The CDR3 bases are TGTGCCAGTAGTATCCGGACAGGGGGGGGCACTGAAGCTTTCTTT. Amino acid sequence: CASSIRTGGGTEAFF.

The V and J genes are TRBV4-1 and TRBJ1-1; D perhaps matches TRBD1 (6 bases). V gave up 7 bases and J gave up 7 bases, with 7 bases separating them. This CDR3 comprises 10 residues. In germline, CDR1 is MGHRA, CDR2 YSYEKL. The CDR3 DNA reads as TGCGCCAGCAAAGGGGGTGAAGCTTTCTTT. This encodes CASKGGEAFF.

This clonotype was seen many times. The CDR3 DNA is TGTGCCAGCAGCAAGGTCGGAGGTGAGGAGACCCAGTACTTC. Residues: CASSKVGGEETQYF. V usage is TRBV2 and J usage is TRBJ2-5; D perhaps matches TRBD2 (5 bases). Deletions cut 6 bases from V and 5 bases from J, with 16 bases between. CDR1 and CDR2 (germline): SNHLY, FYNNEI. This CDR3 region has 14 residues.

This clonotype was counted ten times or more. The chain employs TRBV5-5 and TRBJ1-2; 8 nucleotides agree with TRBD1. CDR1 is SGHKS, CDR2 YYEKEE, per germline (reference sequence). CDR3 length: 15 residues. Trimming removed 0 bases from V and 4 bases from J; junction bases left unmatched: 5. In DNA, the CDR3 is TGTGCCAGCAGCTTGGGACAGGGGTTGCCCTATGGCTACACCTTC. This codes for CASSLGQGLPYGYTF.

The sample holds many counts of this clonotype. This chain uses TRBV30 with TRBJ2-5; 8 bases fit TRBD2. The CDR3 sequence is 14 residues long. V trimming: 3 bases; J trimming: 5 bases; junction bases outside the gene matches: 8. Germline values: CDR1 GTSNPN, CDR2 SVGIG (reference sequence). The CDR3 DNA reads TGTGCCTGGAGGCCAGCGGGAGCCTTGGAGACCCAGTACTTC. Amino acid sequence: CAWRPAGALETQYF.

The table lists this clonotype with a few counts. One end of the junction fails to match germline, which may point to a read error. The chain links TRBV7-2 to TRBJ2-2, with 8 bases fitting TRBD1. CDR3 length equals 15 residues. Germline V gene sequence: CDR1 SGHTA, CDR2 FQGNSA. CDR3 residues: CASSLRTGNTGELVF. The CDR3 nucleotides are TGTGCCAGCAGCTTGCGGACAGGGAACACCGGGGAGCTGGTTTTT.

Many counts were recorded for this clonotype. The chain carries TRBV19 and TRBJ2-7; possible D gene TRBD1, 6 bases. Germline V gives CDR1 LNHDA, CDR2 SQIVND (reference sequence). V was cut by 0 bases and J by 3 bases, with 15 bases left in between. The CDR3 loop spans 16 amino acids. The CDR3 here is CASSIDPGQKLYEQYF. CDR3 nucleotides: TGTGCCAGTAGTATAGATCCTGGACAGAAGCTCTACGAGCAGTACTTC.

As for this clonotype: A much larger clone sits a single nucleotide away, making a read error possible. The genes are TRBV7-8 and TRBJ1-5; D is ambiguous. Germline values: CDR1 SGHVS, CDR2 FQNEAQ. This CDR3 is built from 15 residues. The CDR3 nucleotides are TGTGCCATCAGCTTAGCCGGGCATAGCAATCAGCCCCAGCATTTT. It translates to CAISLAGHSNQPQHF.

The CDR3 sequence: CAWSVPTEAFF. The CDR3 region has the DNA TGTGCCTGGAGTGTACCCACTGAAGCTTTCTTT. J is TRBJ1-1 and V is TRBV30; no reliable D call. The CDR3 is made up of 11 amino acids. Trimming removed 0 bases at V and 4 bases at J, with 3 bases between. The V gene's germline CDR1 is GTSNPN and CDR2 SVGIG (reference sequence).

The chain has TRBV28 and TRBJ2-7, with D perhaps given as TRBD1 or TRBD2 (5 bases each). The CDR3 totals 13 residues. Trimming left V 7 bases short and J 7 bases short, with 17 bases between. Germline V gives CDR1 MDHEN, CDR2 SYDVKM. CDR3 loop: CASTPQGTGEQYF. In DNA form, the CDR3 reads TGTGCCAGCACCCCCCAGGGCACGGGGGAGCAGTACTTC.

This clonotype was recorded at least ten times. The chain joins TRBV28 to TRBJ1-1; possibly TRBD1 for D (6 bases). The V and J ends lost 6 bases and 4 bases respectively, with 18 bases between them. The germline V gene encodes CDR1 MDHEN and CDR2 SYDVKM. The CDR3 consists of 15 residues. The CDR3 spells CASRNGQSDVTEAFF. CDR3 nucleotides: TGTGCCAGCAGAAACGGACAGTCCGACGTCACTGAAGCTTTCTTT.